This TCR beta chain emerged from a study of blood T cell repertoires in COVID-19. Overall study: Acute-phase and convalescent COVID-19 samples originated in the United States, Italy and Spain. T cells, B-cell-depleted T cells, or PBMCs provided the cDNA or gDNA that served as material.

The CDR3 totals 15 residues. J gave up 2 bases and V 1 base, and 2 bases lay outside the gene matches. Per the germline V gene, CDR1 is SGHTA and CDR2 is FQGNSA. In the authors' methods: Amplification with reference gene primers provided the estimates of nucleated cell counts. Only in-frame clones appear in the TCRdb table, and some are missing; sequencing was by immunoSEQ multiplex PCR. V and J calls and clone size come straight from that table; D and trimming were deduced from the DNA. The sample lists about 200,000 clones; about 80% were seen once. The receptor was isolated from a man aged 60 to 69 with acute or convalescent COVID-19. The V and J genes are TRBV7-2 and TRBJ2-3; 8 positions agree with TRBD2. The source material was peripheral blood. The CDR3 here is CASSLVAGTTDTQYF. CDR3 DNA sequence: TGTGCCAGCAGCTTAGTAGCGGGAACCACAGATACGCAGTATTTT.